The 25 T cell receptor beta chains reported below all come from one sample, sequenced in a study of shared clonotypes between healthy human individuals. Assay used: immunoSEQ multiplex PCR; TCRdb lists only in-frame clones, some missing. The table lists over 2 million clones, less than 95% of them singletons. The sequenced material came from naive CD4+ T cells from PBMCs. The subset denotes: CD45RA+ positively selected. Receptor source: a man aged 18 to 30 in good health. Some clones in this sample may be carry-over from other donors' samples.

This clone came up once. The J gene is TRBJ2-7, the V gene TRBV27, with TRBD2 matching 8 bases. CDR1 is MNHEY and CDR2 is SMNVEV in the germline V gene (reference sequence). This CDR3 has 12 amino acids. Trimming took 8 bases from V and 6 from J; bases not matched to a gene: 6. The CDR3 loop is CASGGLGSEQYF. DNA for the CDR3: TGTGCCAGCGGGGGACTAGGCAGCGAGCAGTACTTC.

On this clone itself: The sample holds other DNA sequences that translate to the same CDR3. This rearrangement joins TRBV11-3 to TRBJ2-3; no clear D. V shed 0 bases and J shed 0 bases, with 7 bases lying between them. This CDR3 is 15 amino acids long. CDR1 is SGHNT, CDR2 YENEEA, per germline. As DNA, the CDR3 is TGTGCCAGCAGCTTAGACGGATCTAGCACAGATACGCAGTATTTT. Residues: CASSLDGSSTDTQYF.

This chain uses TRBV27 with TRBJ2-1, with 8 bases aligning to TRBD2. The V gene end was trimmed by 10 bases and the J gene end by 7 bases; junction bases not matched to a gene: 21. This CDR3 comprises 17 residues. Germline V gene sequence: CDR1 MNHEY, CDR2 SMNVEV (reference sequence). The CDR3 sequence is CAIGRLFGAGDANEQFF. The DNA of the CDR3 is TGTGCCATCGGCAGGTTGTTTGGAGCGGGAGATGCGAATGAGCAGTTCTTC.

The V gene is TRBV4-3, the J gene TRBJ2-7; 11 bases fit TRBD2. The CDR3 runs to 15 residues. J was trimmed by 4 bases and V by 1 base; bases with no gene match: 3. CDR1 is LGHNA, CDR2 YSLEER, per germline. The CDR3, as DNA: TGCGCCAGCAGCCAAGTAGCGGGAGGGCCTTACGAGCAGTACTTC. The encoded protein is CASSQVAGGPYEQYF.

The V call is TRBV2, the J call TRBJ1-5; D remains unclear. V was cut by 2 bases and J by 5 bases, with 7 bases left in between. The CDR3 loop spans 13 amino acids. From germline, CDR1 is SNHLY and CDR2 FYNNEI. The CDR3 bases are TGTGCCAGCAGTGAAAATGGGGATCAGCCCCAGCATTTT. Protein: CASSENGDQPQHF. Full variable domain (missing parts from reference TRBV2 and TRBJ1-5): EPEVTQTPSHQVTQMGQEVILRCVPISNHLYFYWYRQILGQKVEFLVSFYNNEISEKSEIFDDQFSVERPDGSNFTLKIRSTKLEDSAMYFCASSENGDQPQHFGDGTRLSIL.

The chain couples TRBV7-6 to TRBJ2-7; 12 nucleotides align to TRBD2. The CDR3 sequence is 17 residues long. Germline V gene sequence: CDR1 SGHVS, CDR2 FNYEAQ. V lost 2 bases, J lost 4 bases, and 9 bases stayed unmatched. The CDR3: CASSLRPLTSGSYEQYF. The CDR3 nucleotides are TGTGCCAGCAGCTTACGGCCTCTGACTAGCGGGAGTTACGAGCAGTACTTC.

This chain joins TRBV29-1 and TRBJ2-5, with no clear D. Germline V gene lookup returns CDR1 SQVTM and CDR2 ANQGSEA. This CDR3 spans 12 amino acids. V was cut by 8 bases and J by 4 bases, with 14 bases left in between. The CDR3 reads CSYSRLLETQYF. In DNA, the CDR3 is TGCAGCTACTCCAGGTTACTAGAGACCCAGTACTTC.

The chain carries TRBV19 and TRBJ2-1; the match to TRBD2 covers 11 bases. Germline assignment: CDR1 LNHDA and CDR2 SQIVND (reference sequence). The length of the CDR3 is 17 residues. V shed 3 bases, J shed 5 bases, and the junction held 9 bases outside the gene matches. The CDR3 region is CASSIFSGRAINNEQFF. For the CDR3, the DNA is TGTGCCAGTAGTATTTTTAGCGGGAGGGCAATTAACAATGAGCAGTTCTTC.

V usage is TRBV7-9 and J usage is TRBJ2-3, with D hard to call. Germline CDR1 SEHNR, CDR2 FQNEAQ (reference sequence). This CDR3 contains 15 residues. With 0 bases removed from V and 4 bases from J, the gap between germline ends came to 11 bases. CDR3: CASSLAFLGPDTQYF. The CDR3 DNA reads as TGTGCCAGCAGCTTAGCCTTTCTCGGGCCAGATACGCAGTATTTT.

The chain links TRBV11-2 to TRBJ1-4; D possibly corresponds to TRBD1 (5 bases). The germline CDR1 and CDR2 sequences are SGHAT and FQNNGV. Deletions cut 5 bases from V and 6 bases from J, with 16 bases between. This CDR3 contains 15 residues. CDR3 nucleotides: TGTGCCAGCAGCCCCGGGGGGGGGAAGTATGAAAAACTGTTTTTT. This sequence encodes CASSPGGGKYEKLFF.

Remarks on this clone: Other DNA sequences within the sample encode an identical CDR3. This chain connects TRBV5-1 to TRBJ1-5, with 7 bases aligning to TRBD1. CDR3 length: 14 amino acids. Trimming cost V 3 bases and J 4 bases; bases outside gene matches: 4. CDR1 and CDR2 from the germline V gene are SGHRS and YFSETQ. DNA for the CDR3: TGCGCCAGCAGCTCGGGACAGCCAAATCAGCCCCAGCATTTT. This sequence encodes CASSSGQPNQPQHF.

A single count supports this clone. V is TRBV6-6 and J is TRBJ2-1, with 7 bases fitting TRBD2. This CDR3 comprises 14 residues. V lost 7 bases and J lost 4; bases outside the gene matches: 7. Germline CDR1 reads MNHNY; CDR2 reads SVGAGI (reference sequence). CDR3 in amino acids: CASKAGTTYNEQFF. For the CDR3, the DNA is TGTGCCAGCAAAGCCGGGACTACTTACAATGAGCAGTTCTTC.

J is TRBJ2-2 and V is TRBV9; 11 positions agree with TRBD2. Trimming removed 4 bases from V and 7 bases from J; junction bases left unmatched: 9. Germline CDR1 reads SGDLS; CDR2 reads YYNGEE. CDR3 size: 16 residues. The CDR3 nucleotides read TGTGCCAGCAGCCTTACCGGGACTAGCGGTGACGGGGAGCTGTTTTTT. Amino acids: CASSLTGTSGDGELFF.

With respect to this clone: The conserved phenylalanine or tryptophan is not found at the CDR3 terminus, so this likely reflects a read error. The limits of the CDR3 on the DNA are not certain, so only TCRdb's listed CDR3 is given. The rearrangement joins TRBV2 to TRBJ1-2; TRBD1, the table's D call, lacks a check against the DNA. Germline CDR1 SNHLY, CDR2 FYNNEI. The CDR3 is 11 residues long, ends included. CDR3 in amino acids: CASSEAQGRQI.

J is TRBJ2-3 and V is TRBV7-3, with TRBD2 matching 11 bases. The CDR3 extends over 17 amino acids. The junction had 11 bases not matched to a gene; V was cut back by 5 bases and J by 4 bases. CDR1 and CDR2 (germline): SGHTA, FQGTGA. CDR3 in DNA: TGTGCCAGCAGCCCCGGTAGTTTAGCGGGAGGGTCAGATACGCAGTATTTT. Its translation is CASSPGSLAGGSDTQYF.

This clone was seen a few times. The genes are TRBV21-1 and TRBJ2-7; the D call in the table, TRBD2, was not verified against the DNA. TRBV21-1 is flagged as a pseudogene. The CDR3 consists of 16 residues. CDR3 residues: CASSSASGRVTYEQYF. In nucleotides, the CDR3 is TGTGCCAGCAGCTCAGCTAGCGGGAGGGTAACCTACGAGCAGTACTTC.

The CDR3 sequence is CASSWTGAPNQPQHF. DNA for the CDR3: TGTGCCAGCAGCTGGACAGGGGCCCCTAATCAGCCCCAGCATTTT. The chain links TRBV6-5 to TRBJ1-5, with 9 bases matching TRBD1. J lost 4 bases, V lost 6 bases, and 7 bases had no gene match. The CDR3 is 15 amino acids. Germline loops: CDR1 MNHEY, CDR2 SVGAGI.

The chain uses TRBV19 and TRBJ2-3, with 8 nucleotides matching TRBD2. Germline V CDR1 and CDR2: LNHDA, SQIVND (reference sequence). The J segment lost 5 bases and the V segment lost 2 bases, leaving 9 bases of the junction unmatched. The CDR3 is 16 amino acids. For the CDR3, the DNA is TGTGCCAGTAGTATACGGTCGGGAGGGCCGGGAGATACGCAGTATTTT. It encodes CASSIRSGGPGDTQYF.

V is TRBV5-1 and J is TRBJ2-1; the match to TRBD2 covers 10 bases. V dropped 2 bases and J dropped 3; count of bases not matched to a gene: 14. From germline, CDR1 is SGHRS and CDR2 YFSETQ. There are 19 residues in the CDR3. The CDR3 DNA is TGCGCCAGCAGCTTATTTAGCGGGGGGATGTCATGGGTCTACAATGAGCAGTTCTTC. Protein: CASSLFSGGMSWVYNEQFF.

The chain combines TRBV6-5 with TRBJ2-3, with D unclear. The length of the CDR3 is 13 residues. CDR1 is MNHEY, CDR2 SVGAGI, per germline. Deletions cut 6 bases from V and 4 bases from J, with 11 bases between. CDR3 sequence reads: CASRPSSADTQYF. The CDR3 bases are TGTGCCAGCAGACCTTCAAGCGCAGATACGCAGTATTTT.

This chain links TRBV28 with TRBJ2-7; 10 nucleotides match TRBD1. Germline CDR1 MDHEN, CDR2 SYDVKM. The CDR3 runs 15 residues. Unmatched junction bases numbered 9, after V lost 4 bases and J lost 6 bases. The CDR3 here is CASSSRGQGKVEQYF. CDR3 DNA: TGTGCCAGCAGTTCCCGGGGACAGGGGAAGGTCGAGCAGTACTTC.

In this sample, this clone turned up once. The rearrangement joins TRBV9 to TRBJ2-7; D uncertain. Germline V CDR1 and CDR2: SGDLS, YYNGEE. The CDR3 extends over 14 amino acids. Trimming shortened V by 0 bases and J by 7 bases, and 14 bases separated the two germline ends. As DNA, the CDR3 is TGTGCCAGCAGCGTAGCTACACGGCCGAATGAGCAGTACTTC. Protein: CASSVATRPNEQYF.

The chain has TRBV4-2 and TRBJ2-2; 7 bases are shared with TRBD1. Germline assignment: CDR1 LGHNA and CDR2 YNFKEQ. Trimming at V came to 1 base and at J to 3 bases, leaving 8 bases not matched to a gene. The CDR3 spans 17 residues. CDR3 loop: CASSQVPTGSYTGELFF. The CDR3 DNA reads TGTGCCAGCAGCCAAGTCCCGACAGGGTCTTACACCGGGGAGCTGTTTTTT.

Points on this clone: This sample also contains other DNA sequences that code for the same CDR3. The chain joins TRBV5-1 to TRBJ2-5; D is possibly TRBD1 (5 bases). Germline CDR1 and CDR2: SGHRS and YFSETQ. V was cut by 0 bases and J by 2 bases, with 8 bases left in between. The CDR3 has 14 amino acids. The CDR3, as DNA: TGCGCCAGCAGCTTGGGACAGCTACAAGAGACCCAGTACTTC. Residues: CASSLGQLQETQYF. The full variable domain, its missing parts supplied by reference TRBV5-1 and TRBJ2-5, is KAGVTQTPRYLIKTRGQQVTLSCSPISGHRSVSWYQQTPGQGLQFLFEYFSETQRNKGNFPGRFSGRQFSNSRSEMNVSTLELGDSALYLCASSLGQLQETQYFGPGTRLLVL.

The rearrangement links TRBV7-3 to TRBJ1-6; D not certain. The CDR3 has 14 amino acids. CDR1 SGHTA and CDR2 FQGTGA come from the germline V gene. V was shortened by 2 bases and J by 9 bases, with 11 bases between the two germline ends. The CDR3 region is CASSLRSGVSPLHF. DNA for the CDR3: TGTGCCAGCAGCTTACGTTCGGGAGTTTCACCCCTCCACTTT.